The TCR beta chain described here comes from a study of blood T cell repertoires in COVID-19. Study summary: The samples span acute and convalescent COVID-19 from the United States, Italy and Spain. T cells, B-cell-depleted T cells, or PBMCs supplied cDNA or gDNA.

Germline values: CDR1 SGHKS, CDR2 YYEKEE (reference sequence). This CDR3 has 14 residues. Trimming removed 2 bases from V and 5 bases from J, with 13 bases in between. TCRdb's copy holds only in-frame clones and misses some; the assay was immunoSEQ multiplex PCR. The table shows about 260,000 clones, with about 80% occurring only once. The specimen was peripheral blood. This chain joins TRBV5-5 and TRBJ2-5; perhaps TRBD2 as D (6 bases). This receptor was identified in a human donor in a cohort sampled during active COVID-19. The CDR3 spells CASSFGVRGETQYF. The CDR3 coding sequence is TGTGCCAGCAGCTTCGGGGTTCGGGGGGAGACCCAGTACTTC.